This is a list of T cell receptor beta chains from one sample in a study of blood T cell repertoires in COVID-19. Produced via immunoSEQ multiplex PCR; TCRdb's table is partial and in-frame only. Of 150,000 to 200,000 clones in the sample, roughly four fifths were seen once. The material sequenced was peripheral blood. These receptors all come from a woman in her 70s with COVID-19, enrolled during active disease. Each CDR3 is given with its conserved first and last residue. The order of the fields is D gene, V gene, clone size, CDR3 length, J gene, CDR3 protein, CDR3 DNA. The D gene is left open where the match is weak. Only some rows state a clone size, as once, few, many or a class for expanded clones.

TRBD2	TRBV6-5	few	14	TRBJ2-7	CASSTTSRGYEQYF	TGTGCCAGCAGTACGACTAGCAGAGGATACGAGCAGTACTTC
.	TRBV5-1	once	13	TRBJ2-1	CASSLGLSNEQFF	TGCGCCAGCAGCTTGGGACTGTCCAATGAGCAGTTCTTC
.	TRBV12-3/TRBV12-4	.	11	TRBJ1-2	CASSPGYGYTF	TGTGCCAGCAGCCCAGGCTATGGCTACACCTTC
TRBD1	TRBV7-8	.	15	TRBJ1-2	CASSLTPQGLDGYTF	TGTGCCAGCAGCTTAACCCCACAGGGGTTGGATGGCTACACCTTC
TRBD1	TRBV5-1	once	14	TRBJ1-1	CASSLKGAGTEAFF	TGCGCCAGCAGCTTAAAGGGGGCGGGGACTGAAGCTTTCTTT
TRBD2	TRBV7-2	.	17	TRBJ2-1	CASSLGPLAGVYNEQFF	TGTGCCAGCAGCTTAGGCCCCTTAGCGGGGGTGTACAATGAGCAGTTCTTC
.	TRBV3-1/TRBV3-2	.	15	TRBJ2-1	CASSQDRGSYNEQFF	TGTGCCAGCAGCCAAGATCGGGGCTCCTACAATGAGCAGTTCTTC
TRBD1	TRBV9	.	15	TRBJ2-1	CASSVGQGFVNEQFF	TGTGCCAGCAGCGTGGGACAGGGGTTCGTCAATGAGCAGTTCTTC
.	TRBV24-1	.	13	TRBJ2-1	CATSQRERGEQFF	TGTGCCACCAGTCAACGGGAGAGGGGTGAGCAGTTCTTC
.	TRBV6-5	many	13	TRBJ2-7	CASTSNRNYEQYF	TGTGCCAGCACCTCGAACAGAAACTACGAGCAGTACTTC
.	TRBV18	once	14	TRBJ1-1	CASSLTSKNTEAFF	TGTGCCAGCTCACTGACTAGTAAGAACACTGAAGCTTTCTTT
TRBD1	TRBV3-1/TRBV3-2	.	17	TRBJ2-2	CASSQLLGTAKTGELFF	TGTGCCAGCAGCCAACTACTAGGGACAGCCAAAACCGGGGAGCTGTTTTTT
.	TRBV28	.	14	TRBJ2-5	CASSLRGVEETQYF	TGTGCCAGCAGTTTAAGAGGAGTTGAGGAGACCCAGTACTTC
TRBD2	TRBV6-5	.	15	TRBJ2-2	CASRSGAGDSGELFF	TGTGCCAGCAGATCCGGAGCGGGAGATTCCGGGGAGCTGTTTTTT
TRBD1	TRBV6-6	.	15	TRBJ1-4	CASSYPGQVTEKLFF	TGTGCCAGCAGTTACCCCGGACAGGTTACTGAAAAACTGTTTTTT
TRBD1	TRBV6-5	once	13	TRBJ1-1	CASSRTGAATAFF	TGTGCCAGCAGTCGAACAGGGGCGGCTACGGCTTTCTTT
TRBD1	TRBV6-5	.	13	TRBJ1-4	CASSSTGAEKLFF	TGTGCCAGCAGTTCTACAGGGGCTGAAAAACTGTTTTTT
.	TRBV3-1/TRBV3-2	.	15	TRBJ1-2	CASSPDRTAPYGYTF	TGTGCCAGCAGCCCGGACCGGACAGCCCCCTATGGCTACACCTTC
TRBD2	TRBV5-4	.	17	TRBJ2-2	CASSLERTSGSAGELFF	TGTGCCAGCAGCTTAGAAAGGACTAGCGGGAGCGCCGGGGAGCTGTTTTTT
TRBD1	TRBV24-1	once	13	TRBJ2-3	CATEGQNTDTQYF	TGTGCCACCGAGGGACAGAACACAGATACGCAGTATTTT
TRBD2	TRBV29-1	once	15	TRBJ2-1	CSVSQTSGRFDEQFF	TGCAGCGTCTCCCAGACTAGCGGGAGATTTGATGAGCAGTTCTTC
TRBD2	TRBV4-1	.	15	TRBJ2-3	CASRTTSGITDTQYF	TGCGCCAGCAGGACGACTAGCGGGATAACAGATACGCAGTATTTT
.	TRBV24-1	.	14	TRBJ2-2	CATSEPGYTGELFF	TGTGCCACCAGTGAGCCAGGGTACACCGGGGAGCTGTTTTTT
.	TRBV28	.	15	TRBJ1-1	CASLPVQGRNTEAFF	TGTGCCAGCCTCCCTGTCCAGGGGAGGAACACTGAAGCTTTCTTT
.	TRBV13	.	12	TRBJ2-1	CASSLSSNEQFF	TGTGCCAGCAGCTTATCCTCCAATGAGCAGTTCTTC
TRBD1	TRBV29-1	once	15	TRBJ1-1	CSVEGTGGRDTEAFF	TGCAGCGTTGAAGGGACAGGGGGAAGGGACACTGAAGCTTTCTTT
.	TRBV5-5	once	16	TRBJ1-2	CASSLGQGKSDYGYTF	TGTGCCAGCAGCTTGGGGCAGGGTAAATCAGACTATGGCTACACCTTC
.	TRBV6-5	.	14	TRBJ1-2	CASSYPGAINGYTF	TGTGCCAGCAGTTACCCAGGGGCGATTAATGGCTACACCTTC
.	TRBV6-1	.	12	TRBJ1-3	CASSEIGNTIYF	TGTGCCAGCAGTGAAATAGGAAACACCATATATTTT
TRBD1	TRBV29-1	.	13	TRBJ2-7	CSVVGTEPYEQYF	TGCAGCGTTGTTGGGACAGAGCCCTACGAGCAGTACTTC
.	TRBV5-1	.	16	TRBJ2-2	CASSLQLWGGTGELFF	TGCGCCAGCAGCTTGCAGCTATGGGGCGGCACCGGGGAGCTGTTTTTT
.	TRBV5-8	few	13	TRBJ1-1	CASSLGPETEAFF	TGTGCCAGCAGCTTGGGACCGGAGACTGAAGCTTTCTTT
TRBD2	TRBV7-9	.	12	TRBJ2-1	CASSLSGKGQFF	TGTGCCAGCAGCCTCAGCGGGAAGGGGCAGTTCTTC
TRBD1	TRBV7-8	.	15	TRBJ1-2	CASSLGGQGNYGYTF	TGTGCCAGCAGCCTAGGAGGACAGGGAAACTATGGCTACACCTTC
TRBD2	TRBV16	.	16	TRBJ2-3	CASSQWPSGTGDTQYF	TGTGCCAGCAGCCAATGGCCCAGCGGGACGGGAGATACGCAGTATTTT
.	TRBV18	.	13	TRBJ2-3	CASSPLGRDTQYF	TGTGCCAGCTCACCACTGGGGCGCGATACGCAGTATTTT
.	TRBV6-5	.	15	TRBJ2-7	CASSYMAGVTYEQYF	TGTGCCAGCAGTTACATGGCAGGGGTGACCTACGAGCAGTACTTC
TRBD1	TRBV10-3	.	15	TRBJ2-3	CAISERQGIADTQYF	TGTGCCATCAGTGAAAGACAGGGGATCGCAGATACGCAGTATTTT
TRBD1	TRBV28	.	15	TRBJ1-2	CASSSPGQGYDGYTF	TGTGCCAGCAGTTCACCGGGACAGGGGTATGATGGCTACACCTTC
TRBD1	TRBV11-3	.	16	TRBJ1-1	CATPRGQGPMNTEAFF	TGTGCCACCCCCAGGGGACAGGGCCCAATGAACACTGAAGCTTTCTTT
TRBD2	TRBV7-2	.	15	TRBJ2-1	CASSLVAGGVNEQFF	TGTGCCAGCAGCTTAGTAGCGGGAGGGGTCAATGAGCAGTTCTTC
.	TRBV7-3	.	12	TRBJ2-1	CASSLRANEQFF	TGTGCCAGCAGCTTAAGGGCGAATGAGCAGTTCTTC
TRBD2	TRBV5-1	.	15	TRBJ2-3	CASSQSSGGRDTQYF	TGCGCCAGCAGCCAATCTAGCGGGGGGCGAGATACGCAGTATTTT
TRBD1	TRBV2	few	12	TRBJ2-7	CASSPQGNEQYF	TGTGCCAGCAGCCCACAGGGGAACGAGCAGTACTTC
.	TRBV6-2/TRBV6-3	.	13	TRBJ1-1	CASSYLPVESAFF	TGTGCCAGCAGCTATCTACCGGTGGAGTCGGCTTTCTTT
.	TRBV2	.	15	TRBJ1-5	CASSKRQGTNQPQHF	TGTGCCAGCAGCAAAAGGCAGGGGACGAATCAGCCCCAGCATTTT
TRBD1	TRBV27	.	14	TRBJ1-2	CASSLTGRARGYTF	TGTGCCAGCAGTTTGACAGGGCGGGCGAGGGGCTACACCTTC
.	TRBV3-1/TRBV3-2	.	15	TRBJ1-2	CASSRLNTGSYGYTF	TGTGCCAGCAGCCGGCTAAATACAGGGAGCTATGGCTACACCTTC
TRBD1	TRBV4-2	.	21	TRBJ2-5	CASSQGELGTARRPRPGTQYF	TGTGCCAGCAGCCAAGGAGAATTAGGGACAGCCCGACGCCCTCGACCCGGGACCCAGTACTTC